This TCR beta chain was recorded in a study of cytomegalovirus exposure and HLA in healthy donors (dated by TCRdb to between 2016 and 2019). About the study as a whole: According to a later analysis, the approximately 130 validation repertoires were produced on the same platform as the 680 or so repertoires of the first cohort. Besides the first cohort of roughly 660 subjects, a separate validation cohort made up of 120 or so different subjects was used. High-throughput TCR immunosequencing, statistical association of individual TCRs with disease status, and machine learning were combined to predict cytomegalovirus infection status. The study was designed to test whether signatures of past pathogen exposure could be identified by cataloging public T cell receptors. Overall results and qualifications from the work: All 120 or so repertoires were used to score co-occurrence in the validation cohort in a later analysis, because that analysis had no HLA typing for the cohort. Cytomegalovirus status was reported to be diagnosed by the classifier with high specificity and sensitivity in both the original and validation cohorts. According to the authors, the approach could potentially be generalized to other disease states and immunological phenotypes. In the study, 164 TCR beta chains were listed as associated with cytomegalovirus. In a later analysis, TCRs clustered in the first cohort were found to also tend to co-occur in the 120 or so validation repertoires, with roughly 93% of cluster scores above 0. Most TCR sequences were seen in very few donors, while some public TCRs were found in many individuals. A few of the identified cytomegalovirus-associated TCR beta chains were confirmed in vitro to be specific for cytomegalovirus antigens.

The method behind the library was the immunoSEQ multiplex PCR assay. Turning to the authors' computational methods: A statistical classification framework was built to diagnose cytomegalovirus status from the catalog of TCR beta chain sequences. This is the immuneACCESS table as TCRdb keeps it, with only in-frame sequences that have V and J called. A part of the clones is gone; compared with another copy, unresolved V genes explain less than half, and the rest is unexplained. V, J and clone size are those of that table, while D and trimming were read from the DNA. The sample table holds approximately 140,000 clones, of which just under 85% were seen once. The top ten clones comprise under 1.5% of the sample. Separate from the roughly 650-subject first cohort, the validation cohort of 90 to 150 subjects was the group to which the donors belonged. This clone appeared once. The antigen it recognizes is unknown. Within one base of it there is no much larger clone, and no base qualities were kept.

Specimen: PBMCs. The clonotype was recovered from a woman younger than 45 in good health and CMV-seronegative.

The CDR3 amino acid sequence is: CATSRENRVTGELFF. Read as DNA, the sequence is TGTGCCACCAGCAGAGAGAACAGGGTGACCGGGGAGCTGTTTTTT. The sequence links TRBV15 to TRBJ2-2; the D gene is perhaps TRBD1, from 6 matching bases. V gives up 0 bases and J gives up 5 bases, and the segment between their germline ends measures 10 bases. The CDR3 sequence holds 15 residues, the cysteine and phenylalanine included. This entry keeps only the CDR3 DNA: 45 bases, framed from base 1. CDR1 and CDR2 are read off the germline V gene (reference sequence) as LNHNV and YYDKDF.